The clone carrying this T cell receptor beta chain was detected once. It may be a read error: a sequence one base away is much more abundant. This entry comes from a study of blood T cells in healthy people across ages. Germline CDR1 SGHNT, CDR2 YENEEA. This CDR3 is 13 amino acids long. Trimming took 5 bases from V and 8 from J, leaving 13 bases between them. Sample-barcoded 5' priming and a J-beta primer mix drove a second PCR of about 6 to 12 cycles. TCRdb reprocessed the 5' RACE reads via MiXCR and lists one record per CDR3 protein. The table lists about 1.4 million distinct CDR3 sequences, 59% of them singletons, with under 8.5% in the top ten.

The clonotype was recovered from a young man in good health. The sequenced material came from blood. The genes are TRBV11-3 and TRBJ2-1; possibly TRBD1 for D (5 bases). Here the CDR3 reads CASSVLAQDEQFF. The CDR3 nucleotides read TGTGCCAGCAGCGTTTTGGCACAGGATGAGCAGTTCTTC. Filled out from reference TRBV11-3 and TRBJ2-1, the complete variable domain reads EAGVVQSPRYKIIEKKQPVAFWCNPISGHNTLYWYLQNLGQGPELLIRYENEEAVDDSQLPKDRFSAERLKGVDSTLKIQPAELGDSAVYLCASSVLAQDEQFFGPGTRLTVL.